This passage covers 32 T cell receptor beta chains from one sample sequenced in a study of blood T cell repertoires in COVID-19. Only in-frame clones appear in the TCRdb table, and some are missing; sequencing was by immunoSEQ multiplex PCR. The sample yields hundreds of thousands of clones, about 82% seen once. The specimen was peripheral blood. The receptor set was obtained from a middle-aged man with COVID-19, enrolled during active disease.

The chain couples TRBV28 to TRBJ1-3, with a tentative D call TRBD1 (6 bases). The CDR3 spans 18 residues. Germline V lookup: CDR1 MDHEN, CDR2 SYDVKM. Trimming stripped 4 bases from V and 0 bases from J, with 19 bases between. CDR3 nucleotides: TGTGCCAGCAGTTCCCTACCATCCGGACAGTCCTCTGGAAACACCATATATTTT. This sequence encodes CASSSLPSGQSSGNTIYF.

CDR3 amino acids: CASSLDRDSSPLHF. Written as DNA, the CDR3 is TGTGCCAGCAGCTTGGACAGGGACAGCTCACCCCTCCACTTT. The genes are TRBV5-4 and TRBJ1-6; 7 nucleotides agree with TRBD1. V lost 0 bases and J lost 10; bases outside the gene matches: 4. The germline V gene encodes CDR1 SGHNT and CDR2 YYREEE (reference sequence). The CDR3 is 14 residues long. The full variable domain, completed using reference TRBV5-4 and TRBJ1-6, is ETGVTQSPTHLIKTRGQQVTLRCSSQSGHNTVSWYQQALGQGPQFIFQYYREEENGRGNFPPRFSGLQFPNYSSELNVNALELDDSALYLCASSLDRDSSPLHFGNGTRLTVT.

The chain carries TRBV6-5 and TRBJ1-2, with 8 bases lining up with TRBD1. This CDR3 spans 15 amino acids. V shed 2 bases and J 4 bases; nucleotides not matched to a gene: 6. Germline V gene lookup returns CDR1 MNHEY and CDR2 SVGAGI. CDR3 in amino acids: CASSYDGQGAYGYTF. The DNA of the CDR3 is TGTGCCAGCAGTTACGACGGACAGGGAGCCTATGGCTACACCTTC.

This clone has more than one count but fewer than ten. CDR3 nucleotides: TGTGCCAGCAAAAGACAGGGGGCGCGTAATTCACCCCTCCACTTT. This translates into CASKRQGARNSPLHF. The genes are TRBV6-5 and TRBJ1-6, with TRBD1 matching 10 bases. Germline CDR1 is MNHEY and CDR2 is SVGAGI. This CDR3 has 15 residues. V shed 7 bases and J 6 bases; nucleotides not matched to a gene: 6.

This clone was detected a few times. The chain joins TRBV2 to TRBJ1-5; D possibly corresponds to TRBD1 (6 bases). From germline, CDR1 is SNHLY and CDR2 FYNNEI. Between the trimmed V and J ends, which lost 0 bases and 8 bases, there was a span of 11 bases. The CDR3 consists of 14 residues. The chain's CDR3 is CASSEAGGLKPQHF. CDR3 DNA: TGTGCCAGCAGTGAAGCGGGGGGGCTAAAGCCCCAGCATTTT. The full variable domain, its missing parts supplied by reference TRBV2 and TRBJ1-5, is EPEVTQTPSHQVTQMGQEVILRCVPISNHLYFYWYRQILGQKVEFLVSFYNNEISEKSEIFDDQFSVERPDGSNFTLKIRSTKLEDSAMYFCASSEAGGLKPQHFGDGTRLSIL.

This chain uses TRBV6-2 or TRBV6-3 with TRBJ1-4; 8 bases are a match to TRBD1. Looked up from germline, CDR1 is MNHEY and CDR2 is SVGEGT. Trimming at V came to 0 bases and at J to 8 bases, leaving 5 bases not matched to a gene. CDR3 length: 15 amino acids. The CDR3 protein is CASSYSRGRGEKLFF. In nucleotides, the CDR3 is TGTGCCAGCAGTTACTCCAGGGGGCGAGGAGAAAAACTGTTTTTT.

This clone showed up just a few times. The rearrangement uses TRBV6-4 and TRBJ1-1; 7 bases align to TRBD1. Germline trimming cut 6 bases from V and 3 bases from J; bases unmatched to any gene: 4. The CDR3 consists of 13 residues. Germline V CDR1 and CDR2: MRHNA, SNTAGT. CDR3 bases: TGTGCCAGCAGCGAAGACAGGGACACTGAAGCTTTCTTT. Translated, it gives CASSEDRDTEAFF.

J is TRBJ2-2 and V is TRBV5-1, with TRBD1 matching over 7 bases. CDR3 length: 16 amino acids. The V and J ends lost 3 bases and 5 bases, in that order; junction bases with no gene match: 10. The germline CDR1 and CDR2 sequences are SGHRS and YFSETQ. In nucleotides, the CDR3 is TGCGCCAGCAGCTCCAATAGACAGGGCAGTACCGGGGAGCTGTTTTTT. Translated, it gives CASSSNRQGSTGELFF.

V is TRBV5-6 and J is TRBJ1-1; 7 positions agree with TRBD1. This CDR3 region has 17 residues. J was trimmed by 4 bases and V by 1 base; bases with no gene match: 13. Germline CDR1 and CDR2: SGHDT and YYEEEE. The CDR3 DNA reads as TGTGCCAGCAGCTTGTATAGACAGGGCTGGGTTAGCACTGAAGCTTTCTTT. Amino acids: CASSLYRQGWVSTEAFF.

The chain couples TRBV9 to TRBJ1-2; D is uncertain. CDR3 length: 15 residues. V was pared by 3 bases and J by 3 bases, with 15 bases between. Germline CDR1 SGDLS, CDR2 YYNGEE. The CDR3 loop reads CASSARQVSYYGYTF. CDR3 DNA: TGTGCCAGCAGCGCCCGCCAGGTTTCGTACTATGGCTACACCTTC.

V is TRBV3-1 (or the pseudogene TRBV3-2) and J is TRBJ1-4, with 8 bases that match TRBD1. V trimming: 1 base; J trimming: 2 bases; junction bases outside the gene matches: 3. The CDR3 runs 16 residues. Germline CDR1 and CDR2: LGHDT and YNNKEL (reference sequence). The CDR3 DNA reads TGTGCCAGCAGCCAAGCCAGGGGGCGTACTAATGAAAAACTGTTTTTT. Encoded protein: CASSQARGRTNEKLFF.

The chain's CDR3 is CATSDFSSQYQETQYF. The DNA for the CDR3 is TGTGCCACCAGTGATTTCTCTAGTCAGTACCAAGAGACCCAGTACTTC. The chain carries TRBV24-1 and TRBJ2-5; no reliable D call. This CDR3 has 16 amino acids. V lost 1 base and J 0 bases, leaving 11 bases between the germline ends. Germline CDR1 reads KGHDR; CDR2 reads SFDVKD.

This clone appeared a single time. The V call is TRBV10-3, the J call TRBJ1-3; TRBD1 matches at 8 bases. This CDR3 is built from 21 residues. Germline values: CDR1 ENHRY, CDR2 SYGVKD. The J segment lost 3 bases and the V segment lost 0 bases, leaving 19 bases of the junction unmatched. CDR3 residues: CAISESISETGVLFGGNTIYF. The CDR3 nucleotides are TGTGCCATCAGTGAGTCAATTTCCGAGACAGGGGTTTTATTCGGTGGAAACACCATATATTTT.

This clone was recorded once. This sequence joins TRBV7-2 and TRBJ1-5, with unresolved D. The CDR3 is 17 residues long. Trimming cost V 2 bases and J 0 bases, with 14 bases left between them. CDR1 SGHTA and CDR2 FQGNSA come from the germline V gene. The CDR3 loop is CASSLILGSASNQPQHF. The CDR3 DNA follows: TGTGCCAGCAGCTTAATTCTGGGGAGTGCTAGCAATCAGCCCCAGCATTTT.

The chain links TRBV2 to TRBJ1-3; 10 bases align to TRBD1. Germline-derived CDR1 and CDR2 are SNHLY and FYNNEI. This CDR3 has 15 residues. V lost 5 bases, J lost 4 bases, and 5 bases stayed unmatched. The CDR3: CASSTDRGRGNTIYF. CDR3 nucleotides: TGTGCCAGCAGTACGGACAGGGGGAGAGGAAACACCATATATTTT.

V gene TRBV5-6 combines with J gene TRBJ1-5; D gene unclear. Trimming took off 0 bases at V and 3 bases at J, with 7 bases between the two ends. The CDR3 sequence is 14 residues long. The germline V gene encodes CDR1 SGHDT and CDR2 YYEEEE. For the CDR3, the DNA is TGTGCCAGCAGCTTGGGACACTCCAATCAGCCCCAGCATTTT. Amino acid sequence: CASSLGHSNQPQHF. Full variable domain (remainder filled in from reference TRBV5-6 and TRBJ1-5): DAGVTQSPTHLIKTRGQQVTLRCSPKSGHDTVSWYQQALGQGPQFIFQYYEEEERQRGNFPDRFSGHQFPNYSSELNVNALLLGDSALYLCASSLGHSNQPQHFGDGTRLSIL.

The gene calls are TRBV15 and TRBJ1-2; 9 bases align to TRBD1. V shed 5 bases and J 2 bases; nucleotides not matched to a gene: 3. CDR3 length equals 14 residues. Germline V gene sequence: CDR1 LNHNV, CDR2 YYDKDF (reference sequence). The CDR3 protein is CATSRDRVNYGYTF. As DNA, the CDR3 is TGTGCCACCAGCCGGGACAGGGTCAACTATGGCTACACCTTC.

The chain joins TRBV27 to TRBJ1-4; TRBD1 agrees at 8 bases. CDR1 and CDR2 (germline): MNHEY, SMNVEV (reference sequence). The J segment lost 5 bases and the V segment lost 8 bases, leaving 10 bases of the junction unmatched. The CDR3 loop spans 15 amino acids. CDR3 in DNA: TGTGCCAGCGCTGGGTATGGACAGGGAAATGAAAAACTGTTTTTT. Protein: CASAGYGQGNEKLFF.

This clone was found once. This chain joins TRBV6-5 and TRBJ2-2, with a weak D call TRBD2 (7 bases). V was cut by 6 bases and J by 8 bases, with 19 bases left in between. CDR3 size: 15 residues. CDR1 and CDR2 (germline): MNHEY, SVGAGI. The CDR3 spells CASRPLVGGPGELFF. DNA for the CDR3: TGTGCCAGCAGGCCCTTAGTGGGGGGGCCTGGGGAGCTGTTTTTT.

The sample holds one count of this clone. The V gene is TRBV5-1, the J gene TRBJ1-1, with 10 bases fitting TRBD1. The germline V gene encodes CDR1 SGHRS and CDR2 YFSETQ. Losses at the gene ends were 3 bases for V and 5 bases for J; bases not matched to a gene: 4. This CDR3 comprises 14 residues. CDR3 amino acids: CASSSDRGKTEAFF. CDR3 in DNA: TGCGCCAGCAGCTCGGACAGGGGGAAAACTGAAGCTTTCTTT.

V gene TRBV11-3 combines with J gene TRBJ1-1; D is ambiguous. The ends were cut back, 6 bases at V and 4 bases at J, with 12 bases in the middle. Germline CDR1 is SGHNT and CDR2 is YENEEA. The CDR3 runs 13 residues. CDR3 sequence (DNA): TGTGCCAGCAGTTTGACCCGCGGCACTGAAGCTTTCTTT. It specifies CASSLTRGTEAFF.

The gene calls are TRBV9 and TRBJ2-7, with a weak D call TRBD2 (6 bases). Trimming removed 4 bases from V and 6 bases from J, with 17 bases in between. The CDR3 has 14 residues. Germline CDR1 SGDLS, CDR2 YYNGEE. The CDR3 is CASSPRRRDSEQYF. The CDR3 DNA is TGTGCCAGCAGCCCACGACGTAGGGACTCCGAGCAGTACTTC.

The V call is TRBV7-9, the J call TRBJ2-5, with a tentative D call TRBD1 (5 bases). Trimming pared 2 bases from V and 5 bases from J, leaving 9 bases between. The CDR3 totals 13 residues. Germline CDR1 SEHNR, CDR2 FQNEAQ (reference sequence). This CDR3 reads CASSLLGRETQYF. The CDR3 DNA is TGTGCCAGCAGCTTACTGGGGCGGGAGACCCAGTACTTC.

This chain links TRBV18 with TRBJ2-3, with D perhaps TRBD2 (6 bases). V was pared by 3 bases and J by 4 bases, with 14 bases between. Germline CDR1 KGHSH, CDR2 LQKENI. CDR3 length: 15 residues. This CDR3 is CASSPSGSGADTQYF. For the CDR3, the DNA is TGTGCCAGCTCACCTAGCGGTTCAGGCGCAGATACGCAGTATTTT.

The chain has TRBV3-1 (or the pseudogene TRBV3-2) and TRBJ2-1; 8 bases fit TRBD2. V trimming: 0 bases; J trimming: 15 bases; junction bases outside the gene matches: 10. The CDR3 has 14 amino acids. Germline V CDR1 and CDR2: LGHDT, YNNKEL (reference sequence). The CDR3 sequence is CASSQELPGGIWFF. CDR3 nucleotides: TGTGCCAGCAGCCAAGAACTCCCGGGGGGGATTTGGTTCTTC.

The rearrangement joins TRBV7-3 to TRBJ2-7, with D perhaps TRBD1 (6 bases). Trimming shortened V by 5 bases and J by 6 bases, and 14 bases separated the two germline ends. The CDR3 is 13 residues long. Looked up from germline, CDR1 is SGHTA and CDR2 is FQGTGA. The CDR3 reads CASSPSQGSEQYF. CDR3 DNA sequence: TGTGCCAGCAGCCCGAGCCAGGGGAGCGAGCAGTACTTC.

J is TRBJ1-3 and V is TRBV5-6; D is uncertain. The CDR3 has 18 amino acids. CDR1 and CDR2 from the germline V gene are SGHDT and YYEEEE. The V end was cut by 0 bases, the J end by 0 bases, with 16 bases between. The CDR3 spells CASSLAGYERYSGNTIYF. CDR3 nucleotide sequence: TGTGCCAGCAGCTTGGCCGGGTATGAACGCTACTCTGGAAACACCATATATTTT.

This clone showed up just once. Here the CDR3 reads CASSSRETQYF. The DNA for the CDR3 is TGCGCCAGCAGCTCCCGAGAGACCCAGTACTTC. The chain couples TRBV5-1 to TRBJ2-5, with no clear D. Germline V gene data show CDR1 as SGHRS and CDR2 as YFSETQ. The V gene lost 3 bases and the J gene lost 4 bases, with 4 bases spanning the gap. This CDR3 is 11 amino acids long.

This clone showed up just once. The gene calls are TRBV3-1 (or the pseudogene TRBV3-2) and TRBJ2-1; D is perhaps TRBD2 (6 bases). This CDR3 has 16 amino acids. Germline assignment: CDR1 LGHDT and CDR2 YNNKEL (reference sequence). The V end lost 2 bases, the J end lost 5 bases, and 16 bases lay between the germline ends. CDR3 in DNA: TGTGCCAGCAGCCAATGGGCGGGAAAGTCTGACAATGAGCAGTTCTTC. Protein product: CASSQWAGKSDNEQFF.

The V call is TRBV7-9, the J call TRBJ2-5; D remains unclear. V was cut by 5 bases and J by 5 bases, with 9 bases left in between. Germline lookup yields CDR1 SEHNR and CDR2 FQNEAQ (reference sequence). The CDR3 is made up of 12 amino acids. Written as DNA, the CDR3 is TGTGCCAGCAGCCCCATTGAGGAGACCCAGTACTTC. It is translated as CASSPIEETQYF.

The chain couples TRBV5-1 to TRBJ2-3; no clear D gene. V was trimmed by 2 bases and J by 0 bases, leaving 7 bases between them. In germline, CDR1 is SGHRS, CDR2 YFSETQ. The CDR3 is made up of 14 amino acids. The CDR3 DNA sequence: TGCGCCAGCAGCTTCACGACTAGCACAGATACGCAGTATTTT. Amino acid sequence: CASSFTTSTDTQYF.

The V and J genes are TRBV2 and TRBJ2-1; 12 bases fit TRBD1. V shed 5 bases, J shed 9 bases, and the junction held 5 bases outside the gene matches. There are 14 residues in the CDR3. Germline CDR1 is SNHLY and CDR2 is FYNNEI. CDR3 sequence: CASSPGTGGAEQFF. The CDR3 nucleotides are TGTGCCAGCAGTCCCGGGACAGGGGGCGCTGAGCAGTTCTTC.